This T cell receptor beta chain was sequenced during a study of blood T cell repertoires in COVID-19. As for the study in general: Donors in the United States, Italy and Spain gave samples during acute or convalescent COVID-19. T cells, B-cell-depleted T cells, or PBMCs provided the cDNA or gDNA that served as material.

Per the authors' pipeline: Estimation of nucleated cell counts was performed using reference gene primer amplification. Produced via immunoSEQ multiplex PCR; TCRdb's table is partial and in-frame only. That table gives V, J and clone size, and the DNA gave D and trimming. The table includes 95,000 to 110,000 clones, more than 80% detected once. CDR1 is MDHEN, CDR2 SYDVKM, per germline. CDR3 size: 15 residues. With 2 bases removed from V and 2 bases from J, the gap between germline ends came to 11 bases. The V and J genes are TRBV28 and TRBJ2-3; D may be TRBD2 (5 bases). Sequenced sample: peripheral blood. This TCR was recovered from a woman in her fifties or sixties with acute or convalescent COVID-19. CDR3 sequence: CASSLAAGYTDTQYF. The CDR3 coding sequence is TGTGCCAGCAGTTTAGCCGCGGGCTACACAGATACGCAGTATTTT. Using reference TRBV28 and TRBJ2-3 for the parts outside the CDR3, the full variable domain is DVKVTQSSRYLVKRTGEKVFLECVQDMDHENMFWYRQDPGLGLRLIYFSYDVKMKEKGDIPEGYSVSREKKERFSLILESASTNQTSMYLCASSLAAGYTDTQYFGPGTRLTVL.